The next 16 T cell receptor beta chains were all read from a single sample in a study of regulatory T cells in long-lasting Graves disease. HTBI primers from iRepertoire and Arm-PCR of CDR3 regions yielded the TCR beta libraries. TCRdb redid the calling of the multiplex PCR reads with MiXCR, one entry per CDR3 protein. The repertoire consists of fewer than 550,000 distinct CDR3 sequences, with roughly a fifth occurring once and the leading ten covering about 6.6%. This sample's time point: persistent/refractory GD, antithyroid drugs over 5 years with positive TRAb. Preparation of the TCR library used RNA extracted from PBMCs. The material was peripheral blood mononuclear cells (PBMCs), obtained when the disease was refractory, from a patient treated with antithyroid drugs. These receptors all come from a female donor with Graves disease.

This clonotype was seen many times. The chain recombines TRBV6-1 with TRBJ2-7, with D perhaps assigned TRBD1 or TRBD2 (5 bases each). Germline V gene data show CDR1 as MNHNS and CDR2 as SASEGT. V lost 6 bases, J lost 6 bases, and 15 bases lay in between. There are 13 residues in the CDR3. CDR3 sequence (DNA): TGTGCCAGCAGCCCCTCAGGGACCCTCGAGCAGTACTTC. This codes for CASSPSGTLEQYF.

The chain has TRBV3-1 and TRBJ2-5; tentative D call: TRBD2 (5 bases). Germline V gives CDR1 LGHDT, CDR2 YNNKEL (reference sequence). The CDR3 length is 15 residues. Trimming took 1 base from V and 4 from J, leaving 13 bases between them. CDR3 DNA: TGTGCCAGCAGCCAAGGTTCCGGGATTGGAGAGACCCAGTACTTC. It yields the protein CASSQGSGIGETQYF.

Remarks on this clonotype: Since the CDR3 does not end with the conserved phenylalanine or tryptophan, this likely comes from a read error. This chain joins TRBV19 and TRBJ1-1; D is possibly TRBD1 (6 bases). The CDR3 consists of 14 residues. CDR1 and CDR2 from the germline V gene are LNHDA and SQIVND (reference sequence). V was shortened by 10 bases and J by 0 bases, with 15 bases between the two germline ends. CDR3 in DNA: TGTGCCACTAAGGGACATTTGCTGAACACTGAAGCTTTCCTT. It specifies CATKGHLLNTEAFL.

In this sample, this clonotype turned up a few times. The chain is built from TRBV2 and TRBJ1-6; D is unclear. The V end lost 6 bases, the J end lost 1 base, and 10 bases lay between the germline ends. The CDR3 is made up of 15 amino acids. Germline V gene sequence: CDR1 SNHLY, CDR2 FYNNEI. CDR3: CASSRQQSYNSPLHF. The CDR3 DNA reads as TGTGCCAGCAGCCGGCAGCAGTCCTATAATTCACCCCTCCACTTT. The full variable domain, with the rest looked up from reference TRBV2 and TRBJ1-6, is EPEVTQTPSHQVTQMGQEVILRCVPISNHLYFYWYRQILGQKVEFLVSFYNNEISEKSEIFDDQFSVERPDGSNFTLKIRSTKLEDSAMYFCASSRQQSYNSPLHFGNGTRLTVT.

This clonotype was seen only once. The V call is TRBV7-9, the J call TRBJ2-7, with 9 positions matching TRBD1. J gave up 3 bases and V 5 bases, and 8 bases lay outside the gene matches. The CDR3 has 15 amino acids. The germline V gene has CDR1 SEHNR and CDR2 FQNEAQ (reference sequence). The CDR3 DNA is TGTGCCAGCAGCGCCACCGGGACAGGGTTCTACGAGCAGTACTTC. This codes for CASSATGTGFYEQYF.

This clonotype was seen ten or more times. The rearrangement uses TRBV9 and TRBJ2-5, with D possibly being TRBD1 (5 bases). The germline gives CDR1 SGDLS, CDR2 YYNGEE. The CDR3 runs to 15 residues. Trimming took off 0 bases at V and 4 bases at J, with 13 bases between the two ends. The CDR3 DNA sequence: TGTGCCAGCAGCGTAGAGGGCAGGGTAAGAGAGACCCAGTACTTC. Its protein product is CASSVEGRVRETQYF. Full variable domain (rest looked up from reference TRBV9 and TRBJ2-5): DSGVTQTPKHLITATGQRVTLRCSPRSGDLSVYWYQQSLDQGLQFLIQYYNGEERAKGNILERFSAQQFPDLHSELNLSSLELGDSALYFCASSVEGRVRETQYFGPGTRLLVL.

This clonotype was counted many times. The chain recombines TRBV27 with TRBJ1-2; maybe TRBD1 (5 bases). Trimming removed 8 bases at V and 0 bases at J, with 10 bases between. This CDR3 is built from 13 residues. Germline loops: CDR1 MNHEY, CDR2 SMNVEV (reference sequence). The CDR3 is CASHGGANYGYTF. The CDR3 DNA follows: TGTGCCAGCCACGGGGGGGCTAACTATGGCTACACCTTC.

This clonotype came up a few times. This chain uses TRBV9 with TRBJ1-5, with 9 bases aligning to TRBD1. The CDR3 is 15 amino acids. The germline CDR1 and CDR2 sequences are SGDLS and YYNGEE. The V gene end was trimmed by 0 bases and the J gene end by 5 bases; junction bases not matched to a gene: 3. In nucleotides, the CDR3 is TGTGCCAGCAGCGTAGGTGGGACAGGGCATCAGCCCCAGCATTTT. This translates into CASSVGGTGHQPQHF.

As for this clonotype: A much larger clonotype is one base distant, so this may be a read error. This CDR3 is CASSYTGGAKNHNTEAFF. Here the CDR3 DNA reads TGTGCCAGCAGTTACACAGGGGGCGCAAAAAATCATAACACTGAAGCTTTCTTT. This chain links TRBV6-2 or TRBV6-3 with TRBJ1-1, with 9 nucleotides matching TRBD1. The CDR3 sequence is 18 residues long. Germline V gene lookup returns CDR1 MNHEY and CDR2 SVGEGT. J was trimmed by 2 bases and V by 2 bases; bases with no gene match: 12.

This clonotype was observed at least ten times. The genes are TRBV12-3 or TRBV12-4 and TRBJ1-4; a weak D match, TRBD1 (6 bases). V dropped 6 bases and J dropped 4 bases, with 12 bases sitting between them. The CDR3 sequence is 14 residues long. The CDR3 protein is CASRKDSYNEKLFF. In DNA form, the CDR3 reads TGTGCCAGCAGGAAGGACAGCTATAATGAAAAACTGTTTTTT.

This clonotype was seen repeatedly, ten times or more. The chain has TRBV27 and TRBJ2-7; D remains unclear. The V and J ends lost 5 bases and 2 bases respectively, with 13 bases between them. Germline values: CDR1 MNHEY, CDR2 SMNVEV (reference sequence). This CDR3 comprises 14 residues. DNA of the CDR3: TGTGCCAGCAGTCAGACTCCCTCCCCCTACGAGCAGTACTTC. It codes for CASSQTPSPYEQYF.

The chain uses TRBV2 and TRBJ1-4; no definite D call. This CDR3 has 15 amino acids. Trimming stripped 6 bases from V and 4 bases from J, with 15 bases between. The germline V gene has CDR1 SNHLY and CDR2 FYNNEI. CDR3 DNA sequence: TGTGCCAGCAGCGCAAGACCCTCAGATAATGAAAAACTGTTTTTT. This gives the protein CASSARPSDNEKLFF.

The rearrangement uses TRBV27 and TRBJ2-2; TRBD2 aligns across 13 bases. The trim removed 5 bases at V and 7 bases at J, leaving 4 bases unmatched. The germline gives CDR1 MNHEY, CDR2 SMNVEV (reference sequence). CDR3 length: 15 amino acids. CDR3 in amino acids: CASSPGLAGNGELFF. The CDR3 region has the DNA TGTGCCAGCAGTCCGGGACTAGCGGGAAACGGGGAGCTGTTTTTT.

This clonotype was seen a handful of times. In DNA form, the CDR3 reads TGTGCCAGCACCGTTCTCGGGACAGGAAATCAGCCCCAGCATTTT. Translating it yields CASTVLGTGNQPQHF. V is TRBV28 and J is TRBJ1-5, with TRBD1 matching 8 bases. V lost 7 bases to trimming and J lost 4 bases; unmatched junction nucleotides: 9. The CDR3 is made up of 15 amino acids. Looked up from germline, CDR1 is MDHEN and CDR2 is SYDVKM.

This clonotype was detected ten times or more. The V and J genes are TRBV2 and TRBJ2-1; no clear D gene. The CDR3 is 11 amino acids. Trimming stripped 3 bases from V and 8 bases from J, with 5 bases between. Germline-derived CDR1 and CDR2 are SNHLY and FYNNEI. The CDR3 sequence is CASSEYDEQFF. CDR3 coding DNA: TGTGCCAGCAGTGAGTACGATGAGCAGTTCTTC.

This clonotype was picked up a small number of times. The chain carries TRBV19 and TRBJ2-2, with no clear D. There are 16 residues in the CDR3. Deletions cut 2 bases from V and 9 bases from J, with 19 bases between. CDR1 is LNHDA, CDR2 SQIVND, per germline (reference sequence). The CDR3 DNA follows: TGTGCCAGTAGTATATCCGCCGTAGGGAATGGGAGGGAGCTGTTTTTT. This encodes CASSISAVGNGRELFF.